This record looks at one T cell receptor beta chain sequence and its context. There is no known antigen for this receptor. No base qualities exist here, and no much larger clone lies one base off it. The method was the immunoSEQ multiplex PCR assay. For TCR sequencing, RNA was extracted from every sample and reverse transcribed into cDNA to serve as template. SuperScript III was used to make first-strand cDNA, primed with a 2:1 mix of oligo-dT and random hexamers. A synthetic immune receptor repertoire was used to assess amplification bias, and residual bias was removed computationally. On the study's bioinformatics: Raw reads were preprocessed for error removal, and CDR3 was defined according to IMGT conventions as running from the conserved cysteine to phenylalanine. Clonality was calculated as 1 minus Shannon entropy normalized by log2 of the number of productive unique TCRs. Whether each scalp clone was CD4 or CD8 was inferred by checking scalp TCRbeta sequences against the CD4 and CD8 repertoires from sorted blood. Entries here come from immuneACCESS through TCRdb and include only in-frame sequences with V and J called. Some clones fail to appear in such tables; in the studies checked, an unresolved V gene covers under half of the shortfall, and the cause of the remainder is unknown. D and trimming were read from the DNA, whereas the V and J calls and clone size are those reported in that table. Recorded for this sample are about 130,000 clones; roughly 50% of them occurred a single time. Roughly 6.7% of the sample goes to the ten largest clones.

The CDR1 and CDR2 encoded by the germline V gene are MNHEY and SVGAGI. The V end gives up 4 bases and the J end 0 bases, leaving 6 bases in the junction not matched to a gene. The CDR3 runs 15 amino acids, cysteine and phenylalanine included. Only CDR3 DNA remains: 45 bases, in frame from the first base. The sample is drawn from a study of CD8+ T cells in alopecia areata (dated by TCRdb to 2017 to 2018). A note on the overall study: Treated patients were enrolled in an open-label pilot trial of oral tofacitinib, 5 to 10 mg twice daily, for moderate-to-severe alopecia areata. Tofacitinib was given for 6 to 18 months, followed by 6 months of follow-up off drug to assess delayed response and recurrence. RNA was obtained with the PAXgene miRNA kit for fixed scalp, the miRNeasy kit for PBMCs, and the RNeasy kit for mouse skin. Clonality in the scalp was compared among normal scalp (n=4), patchy alopecia areata scalp (n=8), and alopecia totalis/universalis scalp (n=8). The study used high-throughput TCRbeta sequencing to examine T cell clonal expansion in alopecia areata, in both the C3H/HeJ mouse model and human patients. Tofacitinib-treated patients had biopsies at baseline and at 4 and 24 weeks of treatment, with a later scalp biopsy in several patients. Amplification of TCRbeta CDR3 regions was done by immunoSEQ multiplex PCR using 35 Vbeta forward primers and 13 Jbeta reverse primers. Human TCRbeta sequencing covered scalp tissue and sorted CD4+ and CD8+ peripheral blood T cells from patchy and totalis/universalis alopecia areata patients and healthy controls. The full study reports these points: Unlike mouse skin, which is dominated by gammadelta T cells, normal human skin has resident alphabeta T cells that are also sequenced, and this complicates analysis of the scalp TCR repertoire. TCR sequences shared between patients were less clear than in mice, possibly partly because of HLA diversity in the patient population. Higher clonality and more expanded CD8+ clones were observed in lesional scalp than in normal scalp, particularly in alopecia totalis/universalis, a finding suggestive of antigenic drive.

In light of the paper, this sample's time point label describes: baseline before oral tofacitinib. Lesional scalp punch biopsies and peripheral blood were collected from alopecia areata patients. PBMCs were isolated by density centrifugation and stained for CD3, CD4 and CD8, after which CD4+ and CD8+ T cells were sorted on a FACSAria. The rearranged chain carries TRBV6-5 and TRBJ2-7, with TRBD1 matching 7 junction bases. The sample in question was CD4+ T cells sorted from blood, obtained at week 0. The TCR sequence derives from a human donor with alopecia areata. The sequence in DNA is TGTGCCAGCAGTTCCTCAGGGGGATCCTCCTACGAGCAGTACTTC. This sequence encodes CASSSSGGSSYEQYF.